One T cell receptor beta chain is described in this entry. Its specific antigen is unknown. The sample holds no much larger clone one base away, and base qualities are not on file. The record originates from a study of sequential checkpoint blockade in melanoma (dated by TCRdb to between 2018 and 2021). Regarding the study in general: Patients were assigned by 1:1 randomization to either first-line nivolumab followed by ipilimumab (arm A) or ipilimumab followed by nivolumab (arm B). Maintenance nivolumab came after both trial sequences. On the study overall, not on this receptor specifically: The model for predicting response that combines TCR metrics with mutation burden needs to be validated in larger, independent patient cohorts.

The germline V gene yields SGHAT for CDR1 and FQNNGV for CDR2. V and J are trimmed by 5 bases and 10 bases, and the gene matches miss 13 bases of the junction. Counted from cysteine to phenylalanine, this CDR3 has 15 amino acids. The read is trimmed to its CDR3 DNA, 45 bases read in frame from base 1. The sample's treatment or condition label is to be understood as: randomized to nivolumab then ipilimumab (arm A) or the reverse (arm B). None of the patients in the trial had previously been given DNA-damaging chemotherapy. A FACS Aria II flow cytometer was used to sort live CD3+CD8+ cells that were negative for CD19 and CD56 from thawed PBMCs. CheckMate 064, a randomized, open-label phase II trial of sequential checkpoint blockade, was the source of the samples, all of which came from patients with melanoma. Peripheral blood mononuclear cells were obtained through leukapheresis, purified using Ficoll-Paque, and frozen in human serum containing roughly 9.8% DMSO. Immediately after sorting, the purity of the sorted blood CD3+CD8+ cells was confirmed to be >98%, and DNA was then extracted.

TCRbeta CDR3 regions were immunosequenced from genomic DNA with the immunoSEQ Assay. Before high-throughput sequencing, the genomic DNA was amplified using bias-controlled multiplex PCR. The authors' pipeline ran thus. To quantify the absolute abundance of each unique TCRbeta CDR3 region, the sequences were collapsed and filtered. Clonality, defined as 1 minus Pielou's evenness, was calculated using productive rearrangements only. A previously published method was used to identify clones whose frequencies were significantly greater in on-treatment samples than in baseline samples. TCRdb re-hosts the immuneACCESS table, in-frame sequences only. Its copies lack some clones; in the studies checked, an unresolved V gene accounts for under half of them, and the cause for the rest is not known. Clone size and V and J calls were adopted from that table, with D and trimming inferred from the DNA. The sample table shows 30,000 or so clones, and approximately 86% are seen once. The top ten clones comprise 20% to 25% of the sample.

The source material was CD8+ T cells sorted from blood (inferred from file names), sampled from a patient given nivolumab and ipilimumab in sequence. The V gene is TRBV11-2 and the J gene is TRBJ2-1; 8 of the junction bases match TRBD1. The receptor comes from a human donor with melanoma. CDR3 reads: CASSQGQGTAREQFF. The DNA sequence reads TGTGCCAGCAGCCAAGGACAGGGTACTGCCCGGGAGCAGTTCTTC.